A single sample gave rise to the 28 T cell receptor beta chains below, sequenced in a study of spatial heterogeneity in lung cancer. Documented time point: sample taken at primary tumor resection. Unsorted samples of tumor, nontumor lung or frozen PBMC had their whole RNA sequenced. TCRdb redid the calling of the 5' RACE reads with MiXCR, one entry per CDR3 protein. This repertoire shows some 12,000 distinct CDR3 sequences, about 6.2% found once; its top ten account for 10%. The source material was normal lung tissue next to the tumor, sampled at surgery. These receptors all come from a male donor with early-stage non-small cell lung cancer.

Sample share makes this clonotype medium-sized. This beta chain is an off-target read within a library intended for alpha chains, so its frequency means little. The CDR3 protein is CASSLINTEAFF. The CDR3 DNA is TGTGCCAGCAGCTTGATTAACACTGAAGCTTTCTTT. The chain links TRBV7-9 to TRBJ1-1; D call uncertain. There are 12 residues in the CDR3. Trimming took off 3 bases at V and 2 bases at J, with 4 bases between the two ends. Germline CDR1 and CDR2: SEHNR and FQNEAQ (reference sequence).

In this sample, this clonotype turned up many times. The library was designed around alpha chains, so this beta chain is a stray read whose abundance carries little weight. The V gene is TRBV7-3, the J gene TRBJ2-2; the match to TRBD1 covers 7 bases. Germline CDR1 reads SGHTA; CDR2 reads FQGTGA. With V trimmed by 4 bases and J by 3 bases, 5 bases remained unmatched. The CDR3 has 15 residues. The CDR3 nucleotides read TGTGCCAGCAGCTCCACAGGGGCAGACACCGGGGAGCTGTTTTTT. Translation: CASSSTGADTGELFF. Together with reference TRBV7-3 and TRBJ2-2, the CDR3 gives the full variable domain: GAGVSQTPSNKVTEKGKYVELRCDPISGHTALYWYRQSLGQGPEFLIYFQGTGAADDSGLPNDRFFAVRPEGSVSTLKIQRTERGDSAVYLCASSSTGADTGELFFGEGSRLTVL.

About this clonotype: This beta chain slipped into a library made for alpha chains as a stray read, so its size is not meaningful. This sequence joins TRBV5-1 and TRBJ1-2; D unclear. Germline-derived CDR1 and CDR2 are SGHRS and YFSETQ. The CDR3 has 15 amino acids. Trimming left V 0 bases short and J 6 bases short, with 15 bases between. The CDR3 sequence: CASSLAGVPMNGYTF. The CDR3 DNA reads as TGCGCCAGCAGCTTGGCCGGGGTCCCGATGAATGGCTACACCTTC. Variable domain in full (rest from reference TRBV5-1 and TRBJ1-2): KAGVTQTPRYLIKTRGQQVTLSCSPISGHRSVSWYQQTPGQGLQFLFEYFSETQRNKGNFPGRFSGRQFSNSRSEMNVSTLELGDSALYLCASSLAGVPMNGYTFGSGTRLTVV.

By proportion, this clonotype is medium-sized. For a library built for alpha chains, this beta chain is a stray read; little rests on its size. The chain uses TRBV18 and TRBJ1-5; 9 nucleotides line up with TRBD1. V lost 6 bases to trimming and J lost 6 bases; unmatched junction nucleotides: 6. Germline-derived CDR1 and CDR2 are KGHSH and LQKENI. The CDR3 length is 14 residues. The CDR3 here is CASSTDRGAQPQHF. CDR3 DNA: TGTGCCAGCTCGACCGACAGGGGGGCTCAGCCCCAGCATTTT.

This clonotype was observed at least ten times. For a library built for alpha chains, this beta chain is a stray read; little rests on its size. The gene calls are TRBV6-5 and TRBJ2-1, with 9 bases matching TRBD2. Germline V gene data show CDR1 as MNHEY and CDR2 as SVGAGI. The J segment lost 5 bases and the V segment lost 6 bases, leaving 11 bases of the junction unmatched. The CDR3 is made up of 16 amino acids. The CDR3 loop is CASSRDPGLAHNEQFF. CDR3 bases: TGTGCCAGCAGCCGTGATCCGGGACTAGCCCACAATGAGCAGTTCTTC.

This clonotype was observed many times. This beta chain was picked up by a library intended for alpha chains and is off target, so its count carries little meaning. The chain links TRBV20-1 to TRBJ2-1, with 8 bases aligning to TRBD2. Germline V CDR1 and CDR2: DFQATT, SNEGSKA (reference sequence). The CDR3 length is 16 residues. V lost 0 bases and J lost 2; bases outside the gene matches: 6. The CDR3 DNA reads as TGCAGTGCTAGAGATAGATCAGCGGGAGCCTACAATGAGCAGTTCTTC. Translated, it gives CSARDRSAGAYNEQFF.

The sample holds many counts of this clonotype. Within a library made for alpha chains, this beta chain is off target, and its count is uninformative. This chain uses TRBV6-5 with TRBJ1-1, with D perhaps matching TRBD1 (6 bases). CDR3 length: 15 residues. From germline, CDR1 is MNHEY and CDR2 SVGAGI. V was clipped by 4 bases and J by 0 bases, with 12 bases between them. The DNA of the CDR3 is TGTGCCAGCAGTTCTACAGGGTCAATGAACACTGAAGCTTTCTTT. As protein: CASSSTGSMNTEAFF.

In this sample, this clonotype turned up many times. This beta chain is a stray sequence in a library constructed for alpha chains; its clone size is not meaningful. The rearrangement links TRBV24-1 to TRBJ2-5, with D unresolved. Germline CDR1 is KGHDR and CDR2 is SFDVKD. V was shortened by 4 bases and J by 1 base, with 12 bases between the two germline ends. The CDR3 contains 15 residues. The CDR3 is CATSDPGPAQETQYF. The DNA for the CDR3 is TGTGCCACCAGTGACCCCGGACCCGCCCAAGAGACCCAGTACTTC.

Concerning this clonotype itself: Because this beta chain is a stray read in a library intended to capture alpha chains, its abundance should not be given much weight. CDR3 in amino acids: CASSSTIGGSGNTIYF. For the CDR3, the DNA is TGTGCCAGCAGCTCCACCATAGGGGGTTCTGGAAACACCATATATTTT. The rearrangement links TRBV7-2 to TRBJ1-3; D might be TRBD1 (6 bases). Germline V CDR1 and CDR2: SGHTA, FQGNSA. V shed 4 bases and J shed 1 base, with 14 bases lying between them. This CDR3 spans 16 amino acids.

There are many counts of this clonotype. As an off-target read in a library built for alpha chains, this beta chain has a frequency of little significance. This chain connects TRBV29-1 to TRBJ2-3, with D possibly being TRBD2 (5 bases). V lost 7 bases and J 5 bases, leaving 16 bases between the germline ends. In germline, CDR1 is SQVTM, CDR2 ANQGSEA. CDR3 size: 13 residues. The CDR3 is CSACSTTGDTQYF. In nucleotides, the CDR3 is TGCAGCGCCTGCTCGACTACGGGAGATACGCAGTATTTT.

Ten or more counts support this clonotype. This beta chain appears as a stray read in a library generated for alpha chains; its size is not informative. The chain has TRBV27 and TRBJ1-2; 11 bases align to TRBD1. The CDR3 has 13 amino acids. Trimming cost V 5 bases and J 8 bases; bases outside gene matches: 4. Germline V gene data show CDR1 as MNHEY and CDR2 as SMNVEV (reference sequence). CDR3: CASSAGQGGGYTF. The CDR3 coding sequence is TGTGCCAGCAGTGCGGGACAGGGGGGCGGCTACACCTTC.

This clonotype was seen many times. With the library built for alpha chains, this beta chain is off target and its frequency is not meaningful. The V and J genes are TRBV27 and TRBJ2-1; the match to TRBD2 covers 8 bases. This CDR3 spans 14 amino acids. CDR1 is MNHEY and CDR2 is SMNVEV in the germline V gene (reference sequence). V was clipped by 2 bases and J by 13 bases; unmatched bases: 10. In DNA, the CDR3 is TGTGCCAGCAGTTTAACTAGCGGTACTCTGATCCAGTTCTTC. This sequence encodes CASSLTSGTLIQFF.

Of note for this clonotype: This beta chain turned up in a library designed for alpha chains; as an off-target read, its abundance says little. The chain links TRBV5-1 to TRBJ2-2; 8 bases fit TRBD2. The CDR3 length is 17 residues. Germline V gene data show CDR1 as SGHRS and CDR2 as YFSETQ. V lost 7 bases and J lost 1; bases outside the gene matches: 12. CDR3 loop: CASRPGSGSLNTGELFF. DNA for the CDR3: TGCGCCAGCCGCCCCGGGAGCGGGAGTCTGAACACCGGGGAGCTGTTTTTT.

This clonotype has a count of ten or more. This beta chain is off target for a library built for alpha chains, so its abundance means little. This rearrangement joins TRBV2 to TRBJ2-6; D may be TRBD1 or TRBD2 (5 bases each). The V gene lost 3 bases and the J gene lost 2 bases, with 11 bases spanning the gap. The CDR3 length is 16 residues. The germline V gene has CDR1 SNHLY and CDR2 FYNNEI. As DNA, the CDR3 is TGTGCCAGCAGTGATACGAGGGGCGCTGGGGCCAACGTCCTGACTTTC. Protein sequence: CASSDTRGAGANVLTF.

This clonotype appeared many times. Since it is a stray read in a library aimed at alpha chains, this beta chain has a size that is not meaningful. V usage is TRBV10-3 and J usage is TRBJ2-7, with a tentative D call TRBD1 (6 bases). The V and J ends lost 6 bases and 6 bases respectively, with 15 bases between them. Germline V gene sequence: CDR1 ENHRY, CDR2 SYGVKD. This CDR3 is built from 13 residues. The CDR3 region is CAISTGQSAEQYF. For the CDR3, the DNA is TGTGCCATCAGCACGGGACAATCGGCCGAGCAGTACTTC.

This clonotype was observed a few times. Because this beta chain is a stray read in a library intended to capture alpha chains, its abundance should not be given much weight. The chain couples TRBV24-1 to TRBJ2-2; 9 bases agree with TRBD2. J gave up 6 bases and V 3 bases, and 4 bases lay outside the gene matches. This CDR3 is 15 amino acids long. CDR1 KGHDR and CDR2 SFDVKD come from the germline V gene. In DNA, the CDR3 is TGTGCCACCAGTGATCTAGCGGGATTTTCCGGGGAGCTGTTTTTT. Translating gives CATSDLAGFSGELFF.

This clonotype came up many times. This beta chain is off target for a library built for alpha chains, so its abundance means little. The CDR3 spells CASSLVGGQNTEAFF. CDR3 nucleotides: TGTGCCAGCAGCTTAGTAGGGGGCCAGAACACTGAAGCTTTCTTT. The genes are TRBV7-2 and TRBJ1-1; 7 bases map to TRBD1. V was pared by 1 base and J by 1 base, with 3 bases of the junction left unmatched. Germline loops: CDR1 SGHTA, CDR2 FQGNSA. The CDR3 runs to 15 residues.

As to this clonotype: This beta chain is off target for a library built for alpha chains, so its abundance means little. The V gene is TRBV12-3 or TRBV12-4, the J gene TRBJ1-2; D not resolved. The CDR3 runs to 15 residues. Trimming left V 6 bases short and J 2 bases short, with 16 bases between. The CDR3 protein is CASRSWGATNYGYTF. The CDR3 region has the DNA TGTGCCAGCAGATCCTGGGGAGCCACAAACTATGGCTACACCTTC.

This clonotype qualifies as medium-sized (0.01 to 0.1%). A library made for alpha chains picked up this beta chain off target, so its size means little. The chain has TRBV10-2 and TRBJ1-5; TRBD1 might be the D (5 bases). Germline V lookup: CDR1 WSHSY, CDR2 SAAADI. The CDR3 totals 15 residues. V was trimmed by 6 bases and J by 5 bases, leaving 17 bases between them. The CDR3, as DNA: TGCGCCAGCAGGTCAGGGACGATAGATCATCAGCCCCAGCATTTT. Residues: CASRSGTIDHQPQHF.

This clonotype was detected ten times or more. This beta chain was picked up by a library intended for alpha chains and is off target, so its count carries little meaning. This chain links TRBV29-1 with TRBJ2-5; 8 bases match TRBD1. Germline trimming cut 1 base from V and 6 bases from J; bases unmatched to any gene: 7. Looked up from germline, CDR1 is SQVTM and CDR2 is ANQGSEA. There are 14 residues in the CDR3. The CDR3 region is CSVEGQGATQTQYF. The CDR3 DNA follows: TGCAGCGTTGAAGGGCAGGGGGCGACACAGACCCAGTACTTC.

This clonotype has a count of ten or more. The size of this beta chain means little, since it is a stray read in a library made for alpha chains. The J gene is TRBJ1-1, the V gene TRBV15; D gene ambiguous. Trimming took off 5 bases at V and 3 bases at J, with 25 bases between the two ends. CDR1 is LNHNV and CDR2 is YYDKDF in the germline V gene (reference sequence). The CDR3 spans 18 residues. DNA for the CDR3: TGTGCCACCAGCCCTCAATGGGAGGGAATGGGAACGGACACTGAAGCTTTCTTT. Translation: CATSPQWEGMGTDTEAFF.

Sample share makes this clonotype medium-sized (0.01 to 0.1%). This beta chain is off target for a library built for alpha chains, so its abundance means little. The rearrangement joins TRBV6-5 to TRBJ1-4; 7 bases match TRBD1. Trimming cost V 0 bases and J 5 bases; bases outside gene matches: 12. CDR1 and CDR2 (germline): MNHEY, SVGAGI. The CDR3 is made up of 18 amino acids. The CDR3 sequence: CASSYSITLQGKNEKLFF. The CDR3 region has the DNA TGTGCCAGCAGTTACTCGATAACCCTACAGGGGAAGAATGAAAAACTGTTTTTT.

This clonotype was picked up many times. With the library built for alpha chains, this beta chain is off target and its frequency is not meaningful. This chain uses TRBV15 with TRBJ2-5; unclear D gene. V lost 1 base to trimming and J lost 7 bases, with 10 bases between them. The CDR3 is 13 residues long. Germline CDR1 is LNHNV and CDR2 is YYDKDF (reference sequence). CDR3 sequence: CATSRVVKGTQYF. DNA for the CDR3: TGTGCCACCAGCAGAGTGGTCAAGGGGACCCAGTACTTC. Looking up the rest from reference TRBV15 and TRBJ2-5 gives the full variable domain: DAMVIQNPRYQVTQFGKPVTLSCSQTLNHNVMYWYQQKSSQAPKLLFHYYDKDFNNEADTPDNFQSRRPNTSFCFLDIRSPGLGDTAMYLCATSRVVKGTQYFGPGTRLLVL.

This clonotype was observed many times. For a library built for alpha chains, this beta chain is a stray read; little rests on its size. CDR3 DNA: TGTGCCAGCAGCCTGAGGACAGGGGGGCGTGAAAAACTGTTTTTT. This translates into CASSLRTGGREKLFF. The chain employs TRBV28 and TRBJ1-4, with 10 bases aligning to TRBD1. Germline-derived CDR1 and CDR2 are MDHEN and SYDVKM. The trim removed 6 bases at V and 7 bases at J, leaving 8 bases unmatched. The CDR3 has 15 residues.

In this sample, this clonotype turned up many times. This beta chain turned up in a library designed for alpha chains; as an off-target read, its abundance says little. The rearrangement links TRBV24-1 to TRBJ2-1; D not resolved. Germline V gene data show CDR1 as KGHDR and CDR2 as SFDVKD. The V and J ends lost 7 bases and 4 bases respectively, with 19 bases between them. The CDR3 is 16 amino acids. CDR3 loop: CATSSEDATIYNEQFF. The CDR3, as DNA: TGTGCCACCAGCTCCGAAGATGCCACGATATACAATGAGCAGTTCTTC.

About this clonotype itself: This beta chain slipped into a library made for alpha chains as a stray read, so its size is not meaningful. The V call is TRBV2, the J call TRBJ2-1; tentative D call: TRBD2 (6 bases). This CDR3 is built from 13 residues. Germline V CDR1 and CDR2: SNHLY, FYNNEI. Trimming cost V 2 bases and J 15 bases, with 17 bases left between them. CDR3 bases: TGTGCCAGCAGTGAATCGGAGACTAGAGATATGTTCTTC. It yields the protein CASSESETRDMFF.

This clonotype was picked up many times. A library made for alpha chains picked up this beta chain off target, so its size means little. The chain joins TRBV7-2 to TRBJ2-6; D is unclear. CDR1 and CDR2 (germline): SGHTA, FQGNSA. CDR3 size: 16 residues. Trimming took 5 bases from V and 2 from J, leaving 13 bases between them. This CDR3 is CASSLQVGTGANVLTF. CDR3 sequence (DNA): TGTGCCAGCAGCCTCCAGGTCGGTACTGGGGCCAACGTCCTGACTTTC.

In this sample, this clonotype turned up once. This beta chain slipped into a library made for alpha chains as a stray read, so its size is not meaningful. This chain links TRBV28 with TRBJ1-2; D unclear. Germline CDR1 is MDHEN and CDR2 is SYDVKM. This CDR3 contains 12 residues. Trimming removed 2 bases from V and 11 bases from J, with 12 bases in between. DNA for the CDR3: TGTGCCAGCAGTTTAAGTTTGATTGGTTACACCTTC. Translated, it gives CASSLSLIGYTF.